These 27 T cell receptor beta chains came from one sample sequenced in a study of shared clonotypes between healthy human individuals (dated by TCRdb to about 2020). Libraries were built with the immunoSEQ multiplex PCR assay. Here the immuneACCESS table is served through TCRdb, limited to in-frame sequences with V and J called. Missing clones are a known gap in these copies; in checked studies unresolved V genes cover under half, and the rest lacks a known reason. The sample profile shows approximately 980,000 clones; over 60% of them were found once. The ten top clones hold approximately 1.5% of the sample. The specimen sequenced was memory CD4+ T cells sorted from blood. Sample cell subset or site, as interpreted from the label and publication: CD45RA-negative fraction. The receptors were gathered from a man younger than 35 in good health.

The chain links TRBV19 to TRBJ1-1; maybe TRBD1 (5 bases). This CDR3 has 14 residues. V lost 4 bases and J lost 1, with 10 bases in between. The germline V gene encodes CDR1 LNHDA and CDR2 SQIVND (reference sequence). CDR3 nucleotide sequence: TGTGCCAGTAGTAATCCGGGGCGGAACACTGAAGCTTTCTTT. This sequence encodes CASSNPGRNTEAFF. Filled out from reference TRBV19 and TRBJ1-1, the complete variable domain reads DGGITQSPKYLFRKEGQNVTLSCEQNLNHDAMYWYRQDPGQGLRLIYYSQIVNDFQKGDIAEGYSVSREKKESFPLTVTSAQKNPTAFYLCASSNPGRNTEAFFGQGTRLTVV.

The chain combines TRBV5-6 with TRBJ2-7; 8 bases are shared with TRBD1. Losses at the gene ends were 1 base for V and 2 bases for J; bases not matched to a gene: 8. Germline V lookup: CDR1 SGHDT, CDR2 YYEEEE. The CDR3 extends over 16 amino acids. CDR3 in amino acids: CASSLPRTGSAYEQYF. The CDR3 nucleotides are TGTGCCAGCAGCTTGCCCCGGACAGGGTCGGCCTACGAGCAGTACTTC.

The chain couples TRBV5-4 to TRBJ2-3; the match to TRBD2 covers 8 bases. Germline lookup yields CDR1 SGHNT and CDR2 YYREEE (reference sequence). V shed 4 bases and J 6 bases; nucleotides not matched to a gene: 7. The CDR3 consists of 14 residues. In nucleotides, the CDR3 is TGTGCCAGCAGCATTCCGGGACTAGAGGATACGCAGTATTTT. Amino acids: CASSIPGLEDTQYF. The entire variable domain, with the rest obtained from reference TRBV5-4 and TRBJ2-3, is as follows: ETGVTQSPTHLIKTRGQQVTLRCSSQSGHNTVSWYQQALGQGPQFIFQYYREEENGRGNFPPRFSGLQFPNYSSELNVNALELDDSALYLCASSIPGLEDTQYFGPGTRLTVL.

V usage is TRBV4-1 and J usage is TRBJ1-6; possible D gene TRBD1, 5 bases. Per germline, CDR1 MGHRA and CDR2 YSYEKL. V was clipped by 1 base and J by 13 bases, with 17 bases between them. CDR3 length equals 15 residues. The CDR3 reads CASSQGSAGPLPLHF. The CDR3, as DNA: TGCGCCAGCAGCCAAGGGTCGGCAGGGCCCTTGCCCCTCCACTTT.

V gene TRBV4-3 combines with J gene TRBJ1-1; weak D call: TRBD1 (6 bases). The CDR3 loop spans 19 amino acids. The germline gives CDR1 LGHNA, CDR2 YSLEER. V was cut by 0 bases and J by 5 bases, with 25 bases left in between. The CDR3 sequence: CASSQDGLGTSQDWTEAFF. Here the CDR3 DNA reads TGCGCCAGCAGCCAAGATGGTTTGGGGACATCCCAAGATTGGACTGAAGCTTTCTTT.

This clone appeared a single time. V is TRBV6-5 and J is TRBJ1-3; 10 nucleotides line up with TRBD1. The CDR3 is made up of 15 amino acids. Germline CDR1 reads MNHEY; CDR2 reads SVGAGI. The J segment lost 2 bases and the V segment lost 6 bases, leaving 4 bases of the junction unmatched. The CDR3 loop is CASRRDRGPGNTIYF. The CDR3, as DNA: TGTGCCAGCAGGCGCGACAGGGGGCCTGGAAACACCATATATTTT.

This clone has ten or more counts. The rearrangement joins TRBV15 to TRBJ1-2; D remains ambiguous. Trimming took 0 bases from V and 3 from J, leaving 8 bases between them. The CDR3 is made up of 14 amino acids. Germline assignment: CDR1 LNHNV and CDR2 YYDKDF (reference sequence). CDR3 nucleotide sequence: TGTGCCACCAGCAGAGACGGGATCGACTATGGCTACACCTTC. It is translated as CATSRDGIDYGYTF.

Concerning this clone itself: Other DNA sequences in the sample encode the same CDR3. This chain links TRBV10-1 with TRBJ2-7; D is undetermined. CDR1 is WNHNN, CDR2 SYGVQD, per germline (reference sequence). This CDR3 is 13 amino acids long. Trimming left V 3 bases short and J 1 base short, with 7 bases between. CDR3 sequence reads: CASSEGGSYEQYF. The CDR3 nucleotides are TGCGCCAGCAGTGAAGGTGGATCCTACGAGCAGTACTTC.

V usage is TRBV27 and J usage is TRBJ1-2, with D possibly matching TRBD1 (5 bases). The germline V gene encodes CDR1 MNHEY and CDR2 SMNVEV (reference sequence). The CDR3 consists of 13 residues. Between the trimmed V and J ends, which lost 6 bases and 6 bases, there was a span of 14 bases. The CDR3 loop reads CASRSLGGDGYTF. Written as DNA, the CDR3 is TGTGCCAGCAGATCCCTCGGGGGAGATGGCTACACCTTC.

This clone was counted only a few times. V usage is TRBV2 and J usage is TRBJ1-4; D might be TRBD1 (5 bases). V was shortened by 6 bases and J by 3 bases, with 14 bases between the two germline ends. CDR1 and CDR2 from the germline V gene are SNHLY and FYNNEI. The length of the CDR3 is 15 residues. CDR3 loop: CASRFSGKSNEKLFF. CDR3 DNA sequence: TGTGCCAGCAGATTCTCAGGGAAGTCTAATGAAAAACTGTTTTTT.

The genes are TRBV19 and TRBJ2-3; 12 positions agree with TRBD2. Germline loops: CDR1 LNHDA, CDR2 SQIVND (reference sequence). After removal of 4 bases from V and 0 bases from J, the junction contained 2 bases not matched to a gene. The CDR3 is made up of 16 amino acids. DNA of the CDR3: TGTGCCAGTAGTAAGGGACTAGCGGGTAGCACAGATACGCAGTATTTT. This codes for CASSKGLAGSTDTQYF.

The rearrangement uses TRBV5-1 and TRBJ2-3, with 8 positions matching TRBD1. The CDR3 loop spans 17 amino acids. J gave up 1 base and V 1 base, and 8 bases lay outside the gene matches. Germline loops: CDR1 SGHRS, CDR2 YFSETQ. The CDR3 here is CASSLWPTGGGTDTQYF. CDR3 DNA: TGCGCCAGCAGCTTGTGGCCAACAGGGGGTGGCACAGATACGCAGTATTTT.

This chain links TRBV28 with TRBJ1-1; 7 nucleotides agree with TRBD1. Trimming took 4 bases from V and 0 from J; bases not matched to a gene: 8. The CDR3 covers 16 residues. Germline assignment: CDR1 MDHEN and CDR2 SYDVKM. DNA for the CDR3: TGTGCCAGCAGTTCTCCAGGGACAGCGATGAACACTGAAGCTTTCTTT. This gives the protein CASSSPGTAMNTEAFF. Full variable domain (rest looked up from reference TRBV28 and TRBJ1-1): DVKVTQSSRYLVKRTGEKVFLECVQDMDHENMFWYRQDPGLGLRLIYFSYDVKMKEKGDIPEGYSVSREKKERFSLILESASTNQTSMYLCASSSPGTAMNTEAFFGQGTRLTVV.

This chain joins TRBV7-9 and TRBJ1-2; the match to TRBD1 covers 7 bases. Germline CDR1 SEHNR, CDR2 FQNEAQ (reference sequence). Trimming removed 5 bases from V and 2 bases from J; junction bases left unmatched: 17. The CDR3 loop spans 18 amino acids. The CDR3 sequence: CASSRTLLPGQSNYGYTF. CDR3 bases: TGTGCCAGCAGCCGCACACTACTACCGGGACAGTCAAACTATGGCTACACCTTC.

This clone has more than one count but fewer than ten. The chain joins TRBV11-2 to TRBJ2-3, with TRBD2 matching 14 bases. The V segment lost 3 bases and the J segment 3 bases; nucleotides outside the gene matches: 5. Germline V gives CDR1 SGHAT, CDR2 FQNNGV. The CDR3 is made up of 17 amino acids. This chain's CDR3 is CASSLGLAGVFTDTQYF. The CDR3 DNA reads as TGTGCCAGCAGCTTGGGACTAGCGGGAGTTTTTACAGATACGCAGTATTTT.

The chain joins TRBV6-5 to TRBJ1-5; D call uncertain. There are 12 residues in the CDR3. The V end lost 5 bases, the J end lost 4 bases, and 6 bases lay between the germline ends. The germline CDR1 and CDR2 sequences are MNHEY and SVGAGI. CDR3 sequence (DNA): TGTGCCAGCAGTGGGCGGAATCAGCCCCAGCATTTT. Translation gives CASSGRNQPQHF.

This clone was detected only a few times. The chain combines TRBV7-3 with TRBJ1-1; D is possibly TRBD1 (5 bases). This CDR3 is 15 amino acids long. CDR1 is SGHTA and CDR2 is FQGTGA in the germline V gene. With 5 bases removed from V and 4 bases from J, the gap between germline ends came to 17 bases. The DNA for the CDR3 is TGTGCCAGCAGCATTACTCCGGGACTAGGCACTGAAGCTTTCTTT. This encodes CASSITPGLGTEAFF.

The chain is built from TRBV19 and TRBJ1-2, with D unresolved. Trimming removed 5 bases at V and 1 base at J, with 5 bases between. The CDR3 consists of 12 residues. Per germline, CDR1 LNHDA and CDR2 SQIVND (reference sequence). The CDR3 DNA reads as TGTGCCAGTAGTTTCAGTAACTATGGCTACACCTTC. It yields the protein CASSFSNYGYTF. The whole variable domain, filled in from reference TRBV19 and TRBJ1-2, reads DGGITQSPKYLFRKEGQNVTLSCEQNLNHDAMYWYRQDPGQGLRLIYYSQIVNDFQKGDIAEGYSVSREKKESFPLTVTSAQKNPTAFYLCASSFSNYGYTFGSGTRLTVV.

The genes are TRBV5-1 and TRBJ2-3; 10 nucleotides line up with TRBD1. The ends lost 7 bases at V and 2 bases at J; junction bases unmatched: 1. Germline values: CDR1 SGHRS, CDR2 YFSETQ. CDR3 length equals 13 residues. CDR3 sequence (DNA): TGCGCCAGCGGGACAGGGGACACAGATACGCAGTATTTT. Its translation is CASGTGDTDTQYF. Using reference TRBV5-1 and TRBJ2-3 for the parts outside the CDR3, the full variable domain is KAGVTQTPRYLIKTRGQQVTLSCSPISGHRSVSWYQQTPGQGLQFLFEYFSETQRNKGNFPGRFSGRQFSNSRSEMNVSTLELGDSALYLCASGTGDTDTQYFGPGTRLTVL.

This sequence joins TRBV7-2 and TRBJ2-7; D might be TRBD2 (5 bases). The CDR3 is made up of 13 amino acids. Germline CDR1 is SGHTA and CDR2 is FQGNSA. V lost 1 base and J 7 bases, leaving 11 bases between the germline ends. The chain's CDR3 is CASSLGGEREQYF. DNA for the CDR3: TGTGCCAGCAGCTTAGGGGGAGAGCGAGAGCAGTACTTC.

The chain uses TRBV28 and TRBJ2-7; no clear D. V dropped 5 bases and J dropped 1 base, with 18 bases sitting between them. CDR3 length equals 16 residues. Germline V gene data show CDR1 as MDHEN and CDR2 as SYDVKM. The DNA of the CDR3 is TGTGCCAGCAGTCTTACCGGACGGCAAGGATCCTACGAGCAGTACTTC. Residues: CASSLTGRQGSYEQYF.

Points on this clone: The sample holds other DNA sequences that translate to the same CDR3. The chain has TRBV6-5 and TRBJ1-5; D possibly corresponds to TRBD1 (5 bases). Trimming shortened V by 6 bases and J by 2 bases, and 11 bases separated the two germline ends. The CDR3 runs to 14 residues. From germline, CDR1 is MNHEY and CDR2 SVGAGI. CDR3: CASRPTGGNQPQHF. The CDR3 DNA follows: TGTGCCAGCAGGCCTACGGGGGGCAATCAGCCCCAGCATTTT.

The chain is built from TRBV2 and TRBJ2-1; D not certain. In germline, CDR1 is SNHLY, CDR2 FYNNEI. The CDR3 spans 14 residues. The V end lost 7 bases, the J end lost 2 bases, and 12 bases lay between the germline ends. DNA for the CDR3: TGTGCCAGCAAAAGCGCCGACCCCTACAATGAGCAGTTCTTC. Encoded protein: CASKSADPYNEQFF.

The V call is TRBV10-1, the J call TRBJ2-7; no definite D call. Trimming stripped 3 bases from V and 9 bases from J, with 12 bases between. This CDR3 is built from 12 residues. Germline CDR1 WNHNN, CDR2 SYGVQD (reference sequence). CDR3 region: CASSDPGQGQYF. DNA of the CDR3: TGCGCCAGCAGTGACCCGGGCCAAGGGCAGTACTTC.

The chain recombines TRBV7-6 with TRBJ1-6; D call uncertain. V was pared by 1 base and J by 0 bases, with 10 bases between. CDR1 and CDR2 (germline): SGHVS, FNYEAQ. The CDR3 sequence is 17 residues long. DNA for the CDR3: TGTGCCAGCAGCTTAGGGGCTCAGAGCTCCTATAATTCACCCCTCCACTTT. Its protein product is CASSLGAQSSYNSPLHF.

The rearrangement joins TRBV7-9 to TRBJ2-7, with 8 positions matching TRBD1. V dropped 4 bases and J dropped 5; count of bases not matched to a gene: 13. The CDR3 is 16 residues long. Germline CDR1 SEHNR, CDR2 FQNEAQ (reference sequence). This CDR3 reads CASSSQGAGASHEQYF. CDR3 coding DNA: TGTGCCAGCAGCTCTCAGGGGGCCGGGGCGTCGCACGAGCAGTACTTC.

The chain employs TRBV1 and TRBJ2-1. TRBV1 is a pseudogene. There are 10 residues in the CDR3. Here the CDR3 DNA reads TGCACCAGCAGGTACAATGAGCAGTTCTTC. Its translation: CTSRYNEQFF.